This T cell receptor beta chain comes out of a study of patients and donors after allogeneic stem cell transplantation. The CDR3 is 18 residues long. V shed 4 bases and J 4 bases; nucleotides not matched to a gene: 11. Germline lookup yields CDR1 SGHAT and CDR2 FQDESV (reference sequence). TCRdb reprocessed the RT-PCR reads with MiXCR, giving one entry per CDR3 protein. The data hold about 960,000 distinct CDR3 sequences, with approximately 19% observed a single time. This clonotype was sampled from a human donor who was either an allogeneic HSCT recipient or a stem cell or donor lymphocyte infusion donor (not recorded which). It is not recorded whose cells these are; they may come from a transplant donor. The sequencing input was blood, either unsorted or a sorted T cell fraction (not recorded which). The chain combines TRBV11-1 with TRBJ2-3; TRBD2 matches 13 bases. The CDR3: CASSYTIGLAGVADTQYF. The CDR3 DNA reads as TGTGCCAGCAGCTATACTATAGGACTAGCGGGAGTGGCAGATACGCAGTATTTT. Full variable domain (missing parts from reference TRBV11-1 and TRBJ2-3): EAEVAQSPRYKITEKSQAVAFWCDPISGHATLYWYRQILGQGPELLVQFQDESVVDDSQLPKDRFSAERLKGVDSTLKIQPAELGDSAMYLCASSYTIGLAGVADTQYFGPGTRLTVL.